What follows describes a single T cell receptor beta chain. Its antigen remains unknown. This sample is part of a study of CD8 T cells in ankylosing spondylitis. Losses at the gene ends were 1 base for V and 3 bases for J; bases not matched to a gene: 8. There are 18 residues in the CDR3. Germline V gene lookup returns CDR1 DFQATT and CDR2 SNEGSKA (reference sequence). TCRdb reprocessed the 5' RACE reads with MiXCR, giving one entry per CDR3 protein. The table lists about 840,000 distinct CDR3 sequences, roughly 12% of them singletons, with 0.51% in the top ten. Study-level results: One TCR beta motif, made up of roughly 8 highly homologous variants, appeared characteristic of ankylosing spondylitis blood. There was reportedly significant enrichment of clones that were disease-linked in matched ankylosing spondylitis synovial fluid.

The V gene is TRBV20-1, the J gene TRBJ2-1, with TRBD2 matching over 14 bases. The sample consisted of blood, either unsorted or a sorted T cell fraction (not recorded which). The source of this sequence is a male donor with ankylosing spondylitis. CDR3 in amino acids: CSARVLTSGRGGYNEQFF. In DNA, the CDR3 is TGCAGTGCTAGAGTACTGACTAGCGGGAGGGGGGGCTACAATGAGCAGTTCTTC.